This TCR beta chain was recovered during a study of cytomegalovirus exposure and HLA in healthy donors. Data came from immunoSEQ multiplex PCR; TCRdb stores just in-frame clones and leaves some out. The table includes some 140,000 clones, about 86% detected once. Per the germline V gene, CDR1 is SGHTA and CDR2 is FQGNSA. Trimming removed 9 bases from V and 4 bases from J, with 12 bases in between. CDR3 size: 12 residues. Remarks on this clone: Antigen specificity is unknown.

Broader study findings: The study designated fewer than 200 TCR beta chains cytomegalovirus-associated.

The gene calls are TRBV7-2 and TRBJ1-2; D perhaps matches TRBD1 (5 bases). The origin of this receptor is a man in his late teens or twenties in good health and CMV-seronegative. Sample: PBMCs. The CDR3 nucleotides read TGTGCCAGTCAGGGCACCGGCTATGGCTACACCTTC. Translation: CASQGTGYGYTF.